The 29 T cell receptor beta chains below were found in one sample sequenced in a study of neoadjuvant anti-PD-1 for oral cavity cancer. Method: immunoSEQ multiplex PCR; TCRdb's copy keeps in-frame clones and lacks some. The sample has about 14,000 clones, more than 65% seen once; the top ten hold approximately 2.9%. This material consisted of PBMCs, taken before nivolumab (anti-PD-1) treatment. All receptors derive from a person between 40 and 85 years old with oral cavity squamous cell carcinoma.

The chain joins TRBV10-3 to TRBJ2-3, with D unclear. This CDR3 is 14 amino acids long. V was cut by 8 bases and J by 0 bases, with 12 bases left in between. CDR1 ENHRY and CDR2 SYGVKD come from the germline V gene. CDR3 region: CAIDLPTSTDTQYF. CDR3 nucleotides: TGTGCCATCGACCTTCCGACTAGCACAGATACGCAGTATTTT.

CDR3 in amino acids: CASSRRQENTEAFF. In DNA form, the CDR3 reads TGTGCCAGCAGTCGCCGACAGGAGAACACTGAAGCTTTCTTT. V is TRBV2 and J is TRBJ1-1; D possibly corresponds to TRBD1 (6 bases). The CDR3 loop spans 14 amino acids. Trimming cost V 5 bases and J 1 base, with 11 bases left between them. Germline values: CDR1 SNHLY, CDR2 FYNNEI. The complete variable domain, with remaining parts taken from reference TRBV2 and TRBJ1-1, reads EPEVTQTPSHQVTQMGQEVILRCVPISNHLYFYWYRQILGQKVEFLVSFYNNEISEKSEIFDDQFSVERPDGSNFTLKIRSTKLEDSAMYFCASSRRQENTEAFFGQGTRLTVV.

V is TRBV2 and J is TRBJ2-3; 8 bases are a match to TRBD2. The CDR3 runs to 16 residues. Germline V gene sequence: CDR1 SNHLY, CDR2 FYNNEI. Trimming took 7 bases from V and 0 from J; bases not matched to a gene: 9. The chain's CDR3 is CASKALAGYSTDTQYF. The DNA of the CDR3 is TGTGCCAGCAAAGCCTTAGCGGGGTATAGCACAGATACGCAGTATTTT.

V usage is TRBV7-3 and J usage is TRBJ1-2; the match to TRBD1 covers 7 bases. Germline CDR1 is SGHTA and CDR2 is FQGTGA. This CDR3 has 15 residues. After removal of 2 bases from V and 7 bases from J, the junction contained 10 bases not matched to a gene. CDR3 in amino acids: CASSLSGTAFLGYTF. The CDR3 DNA is TGTGCCAGCAGCTTATCCGGGACAGCCTTTCTTGGCTACACCTTC.

The chain uses TRBV2 and TRBJ2-1, with TRBD2 matching 13 bases. CDR1 and CDR2 (germline): SNHLY, FYNNEI. Unmatched junction bases numbered 13, after V lost 10 bases and J lost 10 bases. CDR3 size: 15 residues. CDR3 in amino acids: CANEAGTSGMGEQFF. CDR3 DNA: TGTGCCAACGAAGCCGGGACTAGCGGGATGGGGGAGCAGTTCTTC.

The gene calls are TRBV28 and TRBJ1-2, with D possibly being TRBD1 (6 bases). V lost 2 bases and J lost 7, with 17 bases in between. CDR3 length: 15 amino acids. Germline V lookup: CDR1 MDHEN, CDR2 SYDVKM. Written as DNA, the CDR3 is TGTGCCAGCAGTTTAGCGGCAGGGGTTCTTCGTGGCTACACCTTC. Translation: CASSLAAGVLRGYTF.

This sequence joins TRBV4-1 and TRBJ2-7, with 15 bases fitting TRBD2. Trimming cost V 3 bases and J 4 bases; bases outside gene matches: 10. The CDR3 is made up of 18 amino acids. CDR1 is MGHRA and CDR2 is YSYEKL in the germline V gene. The CDR3 DNA reads TGCGCCAGCAGCCATGGACTAGCGGGAGGGCCGGGGATGTACGAGCAGTACTTC. It codes for CASSHGLAGGPGMYEQYF.

The chain is built from TRBV4-1 and TRBJ1-1; 8 bases are a match to TRBD1. CDR1 and CDR2 (germline): MGHRA, YSYEKL. V dropped 1 base and J dropped 0; count of bases not matched to a gene: 7. The CDR3 sequence is 17 residues long. CDR3 in amino acids: CASSQGRQGKLNTEAFF. CDR3 DNA: TGCGCCAGCAGCCAAGGTAGACAGGGGAAGCTGAACACTGAAGCTTTCTTT.

The rearrangement links TRBV2 to TRBJ2-7; 11 bases align to TRBD1. Trimming took 9 bases from V and 5 from J; bases not matched to a gene: 6. The CDR3 covers 13 residues. Looked up from germline, CDR1 is SNHLY and CDR2 is FYNNEI. CDR3 sequence reads: CASTGTGGNEQYF. In DNA, the CDR3 is TGTGCCAGTACCGGGACAGGGGGAAACGAGCAGTACTTC. The variable domain in full, with the rest retrieved from reference TRBV2 and TRBJ2-7, is EPEVTQTPSHQVTQMGQEVILRCVPISNHLYFYWYRQILGQKVEFLVSFYNNEISEKSEIFDDQFSVERPDGSNFTLKIRSTKLEDSAMYFCASTGTGGNEQYFGPGTRLTVT.

The chain recombines TRBV5-1 with TRBJ2-2, with TRBD1 identical over 9 bases. Germline loops: CDR1 SGHRS, CDR2 YFSETQ. V shed 3 bases, J shed 7 bases, and the junction held 7 bases outside the gene matches. This CDR3 contains 15 residues. CDR3 DNA sequence: TGCGCCAGCAGCTCCGGACAGGGGAAATTCGGGGAGCTGTTTTTT. This codes for CASSSGQGKFGELFF.

V usage is TRBV13 and J usage is TRBJ1-3, with a weak D call TRBD1 (6 bases). Germline CDR1 is PRHDT and CDR2 is FYEKMQ (reference sequence). Trimming stripped 5 bases from V and 0 bases from J, with 14 bases between. The CDR3 spans 16 residues. CDR3 nucleotide sequence: TGTGCCAGCAGCAACGTCCGGGACACCTCTGGAAACACCATATATTTT. This codes for CASSNVRDTSGNTIYF.

V usage is TRBV18 and J usage is TRBJ2-1, with 7 bases that match TRBD1. This CDR3 has 17 amino acids. J was trimmed by 5 bases and V by 6 bases; bases with no gene match: 16. Per germline, CDR1 KGHSH and CDR2 LQKENI. The CDR3 sequence is CASSLQSGTVIHNEQFF. The CDR3 coding sequence is TGTGCCAGCTCCCTTCAATCCGGGACAGTTATCCACAATGAGCAGTTCTTC.

This rearrangement joins TRBV18 to TRBJ2-3, with TRBD2 matching 7 bases. J gave up 0 bases and V 6 bases, and 6 bases lay outside the gene matches. The CDR3 has 15 residues. The germline CDR1 and CDR2 sequences are KGHSH and LQKENI. The CDR3 sequence is CASSRDYLSTDTQYF. DNA of the CDR3: TGTGCCAGCTCCCGGGACTATTTAAGCACAGATACGCAGTATTTT.

The CDR3 coding sequence is TGTGCCAGCAGTTCACAGACTCAGGCGGATACGCAGTATTTT. Protein sequence: CASSSQTQADTQYF. This chain uses TRBV28 with TRBJ2-3; D remains unclear. With 4 bases removed from V and 6 bases from J, the gap between germline ends came to 14 bases. The germline CDR1 and CDR2 sequences are MDHEN and SYDVKM. The CDR3 loop spans 14 amino acids.

The V gene is TRBV7-9, the J gene TRBJ1-4; D perhaps matches TRBD1 (6 bases). Germline values: CDR1 SEHNR, CDR2 FQNEAQ (reference sequence). The CDR3 contains 16 residues. V gave up 4 bases and J gave up 5 bases, with 17 bases separating them. The CDR3 sequence is CASSSRGGRLNEKLFF. The CDR3 region has the DNA TGTGCCAGCAGCTCCCGGGGGGGGCGACTAAATGAAAAACTGTTTTTT.

This clone has a handful of counts. The V call is TRBV6-6, the J call TRBJ1-5, with unresolved D. Germline V lookup: CDR1 MNHNY, CDR2 SVGAGI (reference sequence). Trimming took off 3 bases at V and 0 bases at J, with 12 bases between the two ends. The CDR3 has 16 residues. This CDR3 is CASSYGQTYSNQPQHF. The DNA for the CDR3 is TGTGCCAGCAGTTATGGGCAGACATATAGCAATCAGCCCCAGCATTTT.

This sequence joins TRBV28 and TRBJ2-5, with TRBD2 as a possible D gene (6 bases). V lost 5 bases and J lost 10, with 14 bases in between. The germline V gene encodes CDR1 MDHEN and CDR2 SYDVKM. This CDR3 has 12 amino acids. The CDR3 bases are TGTGCCAGCAGTCCTTTCCCGGGAGACCAGTACTTC. It specifies CASSPFPGDQYF.

This rearrangement joins TRBV9 to TRBJ1-2; D call uncertain. Per germline, CDR1 SGDLS and CDR2 YYNGEE. The CDR3 consists of 11 residues. Trimming took 2 bases from V and 7 from J, leaving 6 bases between them. The CDR3 DNA sequence: TGTGCCAGCAGCGTCCCAGGTGGCTACACCTTC. This translates into CASSVPGGYTF.

V gene TRBV6-1 combines with J gene TRBJ1-4; perhaps TRBD1 as D (5 bases). The CDR3 is 15 amino acids. V was shortened by 3 bases and J by 7 bases, with 15 bases between the two germline ends. Germline loops: CDR1 MNHNS, CDR2 SASEGT. CDR3 residues: CASSEAGIHSEKLFF. The CDR3 DNA reads TGTGCCAGCAGTGAGGCAGGGATACACAGTGAAAAACTGTTTTTT.

The V call is TRBV7-3, the J call TRBJ2-5, with TRBD1 matching 8 bases. J was trimmed by 4 bases and V by 5 bases; bases with no gene match: 3. Germline CDR1 and CDR2: SGHTA and FQGTGA. This CDR3 is built from 13 residues. The CDR3 nucleotides are TGTGCCAGCAGCAGGGACAGGAGAGAGACCCAGTACTTC. Translated: CASSRDRRETQYF. The full variable domain, rest sourced from reference TRBV7-3 and TRBJ2-5, is GAGVSQTPSNKVTEKGKYVELRCDPISGHTALYWYRQSLGQGPEFLIYFQGTGAADDSGLPNDRFFAVRPEGSVSTLKIQRTERGDSAVYLCASSRDRRETQYFGPGTRLLVL.

The V gene is TRBV7-9, the J gene TRBJ2-1; 9 bases agree with TRBD2. The CDR3 sequence is 15 residues long. Losses at the gene ends were 1 base for V and 15 bases for J; bases not matched to a gene: 13. Germline assignment: CDR1 SEHNR and CDR2 FQNEAQ (reference sequence). CDR3 in amino acids: CASSLVGTSTSLGFF. CDR3 sequence (DNA): TGTGCCAGCAGCTTAGTGGGGACTAGCACCTCCCTGGGGTTCTTC. Supplemented by reference TRBV7-9 and TRBJ2-1, the full variable domain reads DTGVSQNPRHKITKRGQNVTFRCDPISEHNRLYWYRQTLGQGPEFLTYFQNEAQLEKSRLLSDRFSAERPKGSFSTLEIQRTEQGDSAMYLCASSLVGTSTSLGFFGPGTRLTVL.

This chain uses TRBV30 with TRBJ1-1; tentative D call: TRBD1 (5 bases). The V and J ends lost 3 bases and 3 bases respectively, with 14 bases between them. This CDR3 is built from 14 residues. CDR1 is GTSNPN, CDR2 SVGIG, per germline (reference sequence). This CDR3 is CAWRRGRLDTEAFF. CDR3 nucleotide sequence: TGTGCCTGGAGACGGGGGAGATTGGACACTGAAGCTTTCTTT.

This clone was counted between two and nine times. The J gene is TRBJ1-3, the V gene TRBV11-3, with 8 bases that match TRBD1. The CDR3 loop spans 14 amino acids. CDR1 and CDR2 (germline): SGHNT, YENEEA. The V segment lost 3 bases and the J segment 3 bases; nucleotides outside the gene matches: 1. CDR3 nucleotides: TGTGCCAGCAGCTTGACAGGGGTTGGAAACACCATATATTTT. This encodes CASSLTGVGNTIYF.

The chain combines TRBV21-1 with TRBJ2-7; no check of the table's D call, TRBD2, against the DNA was made. TRBV21-1 is deemed a pseudogene. This CDR3 has 9 amino acids. As DNA, the CDR3 is TGTGCCAGCACGGGGGAGCAGTACTTC. Its protein product is CASTGEQYF.

The gene calls are TRBV10-1 and TRBJ1-2; D remains unclear. Per the germline V gene, CDR1 is WNHNN and CDR2 is SYGVQD (reference sequence). Trimming left V 2 bases short and J 7 bases short, with 11 bases between. The CDR3 length is 13 residues. CDR3 in DNA: TGCGCCAGCAGTGAGCCCTCAGAGTTTGGCTACACCTTC. Translating gives CASSEPSEFGYTF.

The chain couples TRBV5-1 to TRBJ2-1; 9 nucleotides match TRBD2. After removal of 7 bases from V and 8 bases from J, the junction contained 13 bases not matched to a gene. Per germline, CDR1 SGHRS and CDR2 YFSETQ. The CDR3 has 15 amino acids. CDR3 residues: CASRPIAGAGHEQFF. As DNA, the CDR3 is TGCGCCAGCCGACCCATAGCGGGGGCTGGCCATGAGCAGTTCTTC.

The V call is TRBV6-1, the J call TRBJ1-2, with D hard to call. CDR1 MNHNS and CDR2 SASEGT come from the germline V gene. The CDR3 is made up of 13 amino acids. V was cut by 9 bases and J by 4 bases, with 15 bases left in between. The CDR3 nucleotides read TGTGCCAGTTGGGGTACGGTGGTCTATGGCTACACCTTC. Its translation: CASWGTVVYGYTF.

The J gene is TRBJ1-6, the V gene TRBV19, with 10 positions matching TRBD1. Germline CDR1 LNHDA, CDR2 SQIVND (reference sequence). After removal of 6 bases from V and 9 bases from J, the junction contained 14 bases not matched to a gene. The length of the CDR3 is 17 residues. CDR3 loop: CASRSRDRGLRTSPLHF. The DNA for the CDR3 is TGTGCCAGTAGATCCCGGGACAGGGGTCTCCGTACTTCACCCCTCCACTTT.

The chain carries TRBV28 and TRBJ2-1, with D possibly being TRBD1 (5 bases). Per the germline V gene, CDR1 is MDHEN and CDR2 is SYDVKM. Trimming removed 5 bases at V and 7 bases at J, with 12 bases between. This CDR3 comprises 13 residues. The CDR3 loop is CASSQAGSNEQFF. DNA for the CDR3: TGTGCCAGCAGTCAGGCAGGGTCGAATGAGCAGTTCTTC.